This is a list of T cell receptor beta chains from one sample in a study of blood T cell repertoires in COVID-19. Sequencing used immunoSEQ multiplex PCR; TCRdb keeps in-frame clones, though not all of them. This sample carries roughly 200,000 clones, more than 75% of them seen once, and the ten largest clones take about 20%. What was sequenced was peripheral blood. Receptors were obtained from a person aged 65-85 years with COVID-19, enrolled during active disease. Both conserved end residues are part of each CDR3. Fields, in order: V gene, D gene, J gene, clone size, CDR3 length, CDR3 protein, CDR3 DNA. A D gene is named only where the DNA matches it firmly. The size entry is marked missing in some rows and otherwise reads once, few, many or a size class.

>TRBV6-2/TRBV6-3|TRBD1|TRBJ1-5|-|16
CASSYVGTGVRQPQHF
TGTGCCAGCAGTTACGTAGGGACAGGGGTTCGTCAGCCCCAGCATTTT
>TRBV13|-|TRBJ2-1|-|14
CASSPRGVGNEQFF
TGTGCCAGCAGCCCCCGCGGGGTTGGAAATGAGCAGTTCTTC
>TRBV7-3|-|TRBJ1-6|-|16
CASSHPLYPYNSPLHF
TGTGCCAGCAGCCATCCCCTATATCCCTATAATTCACCCCTCCACTTT
>TRBV7-9|TRBD2|TRBJ2-1|-|16
CASSKLAGGSYNEQFF
TGTGCCAGCAGCAAATTAGCGGGAGGTTCCTACAATGAGCAGTTCTTC
>TRBV30|-|TRBJ1-6|few|14
CAWTRGGLTSPLHF
TGTGCCTGGACCCGGGGGGGGCTTACTTCACCCCTCCACTTT
>TRBV21-1|-|TRBJ2-7|once|14
CASSDRLQYYEQYF
TGTGCCAGCAGTGACAGGTTACAGTACTACGAGCAGTACTTC
>TRBV27|TRBD1|TRBJ1-4|-|15
CASSLTDRYNEKLFF
TGTGCCAGCAGTCTGACGGACAGGTACAATGAAAAACTGTTTTTT
>TRBV2|-|TRBJ2-7|-|13
CASRVPGANEQYF
TGTGCCAGCAGGGTCCCTGGGGCCAACGAGCAGTACTTC
>TRBV7-9|TRBD1|TRBJ1-3|-|17
CASSTHGTGVAGNTIYF
TGTGCCAGCAGCACCCACGGGACAGGGGTGGCTGGAAACACCATATATTTT
>TRBV5-1|-|TRBJ1-2|-|16
CASSLAPDKLYYGYTF
TGCGCCAGCAGCTTGGCCCCGGACAAGCTTTACTATGGCTACACCTTC
>TRBV3-1/TRBV3-2|-|TRBJ1-4|-|16
CASSQGLLGVDEKLFF
TGTGCCAGCAGCCAAGGCCTATTAGGGGTTGATGAAAAACTGTTTTTT
>TRBV5-6|TRBD1|TRBJ1-2|once|15
CASSLDPGGIYGYTF
TGTGCCAGCAGCTTGGATCCAGGGGGCATCTATGGCTACACCTTC
>TRBV11-2|TRBD1|TRBJ1-2|once|14
CASSLAGGSHGYTF
TGTGCCAGCAGCTTAGCAGGGGGTTCCCATGGCTACACCTTC
>TRBV24-1|-|TRBJ2-3|once|12
CATGPAADTQYF
TGTGCCACCGGGCCAGCTGCAGATACGCAGTATTTT
>TRBV12-3/TRBV12-4|-|TRBJ2-5|-|12
CASTTGQETQYF
TGTGCCAGCACGACAGGCCAAGAGACCCAGTACTTC
>TRBV9|-|TRBJ2-2|few|12
CASSFVTGELFF
TGTGCCAGCAGCTTCGTGACCGGGGAGCTGTTTTTT
>TRBV28|-|TRBJ2-1|-|17
CASSLRTKPSPISEQFF
TGTGCCAGCAGTCTTCGGACTAAGCCCAGCCCTATTAGTGAGCAGTTCTTC
>TRBV28|-|TRBJ2-7|-|13
CASLDSSTYEQYF
TGTGCCAGCCTCGACTCAAGCACCTACGAGCAGTACTTC
>TRBV15|TRBD1|TRBJ1-5|-|15
CATSGGGQLYGPQHF
TGTGCCACCAGCGGAGGGGGACAGCTATACGGGCCCCAGCATTTT
>TRBV5-1|-|TRBJ2-2|few|13
CASSFQNTGELFF
TGCGCCAGCAGCTTTCAGAACACCGGGGAGCTGTTTTTT
>TRBV19|TRBD2|TRBJ2-3|-|16
CASSPGLAGGQNTQYF
TGTGCCAGTAGTCCCGGGCTAGCGGGAGGTCAAAATACGCAGTATTTT
>TRBV6-4|-|TRBJ1-6|-|14
CASSEGRGNSPLHF
TGTGCCAGCTCAGAGGGCAGGGGTAATTCACCCCTCCACTTT
>TRBV7-8|-|TRBJ1-6|-|15
CASSLLEGSISPLHF
TGTGCCAGCAGCTTATTAGAGGGTAGTATCTCACCCCTCCACTTT
>TRBV7-2|-|TRBJ2-7|-|11
CASSRVLEQYF
TGTGCCAGCAGTCGGGTTCTCGAGCAGTACTTC
>TRBV7-6|TRBD1|TRBJ1-3|-|16
CASSKGQGTFGNTIYF
TGTGCCAGCAGCAAGGGACAGGGCACTTTTGGAAACACCATATATTTT
>TRBV6-5|-|TRBJ1-2|-|13
CASSYGAVYGYTF
TGTGCCAGCAGTTACGGGGCCGTCTATGGCTACACCTTC
>TRBV18|TRBD1|TRBJ2-2|-|15
CASSADRGRTGELFF
TGTGCCAGCTCAGCGGACAGGGGGCGCACCGGGGAGCTGTTTTTT
>TRBV5-1|-|TRBJ1-2|-|15
CASSLAGAGEHGYTF
TGCGCCAGCAGCTTGGCCGGGGCAGGGGAGCATGGCTACACCTTC
>TRBV11-3|-|TRBJ1-1|-|16
CASSSAKLTGGSEAFF
TGTGCCAGCAGCTCCGCCAAATTGACGGGGGGCTCTGAAGCTTTCTTT
>TRBV5-1|TRBD1|TRBJ1-6|-|14
CASSPDRAGAPLHF
TGCGCCAGCAGCCCGGACAGGGCGGGAGCACCCCTCCACTTT
>TRBV7-8|-|TRBJ1-2|few|16
CASSLGSKRAGGGYTF
TGTGCCAGCAGCTTAGGGTCGAAACGGGCCGGGGGTGGCTACACCTTC
>TRBV19|-|TRBJ1-3|-|13
CASAGTSGNTIYF
TGTGCCAGTGCCGGGACTTCTGGAAACACCATATATTTT
>TRBV4-3|-|TRBJ1-5|-|14
CASSYRVGNQPQHF
TGCGCCAGCAGCTACAGGGTTGGCAATCAGCCCCAGCATTTT
>TRBV6-2/TRBV6-3|TRBD2|TRBJ2-7|-|13
CASSLGGGYEQYF
TGTGCCAGCAGTTTGGGCGGGGGGTACGAGCAGTACTTC
>TRBV20-1|TRBD1|TRBJ1-1|-|11
CSARLDREAFF
TGCAGTGCTAGATTGGACAGGGAAGCTTTCTTT
>TRBV9|-|TRBJ2-7|-|13
CAGSRDSPYEQYF
TGTGCCGGGTCCCGTGACTCACCTTACGAGCAGTACTTC
>TRBV11-2|-|TRBJ1-1|-|14
CASSSPGGNTEAFF
TGTGCCAGCAGCTCCCCCGGGGGGAACACTGAAGCTTTCTTT
>TRBV19|TRBD1|TRBJ2-2|few|16
CASSIPGGVGTGELFF
TGTGCCAGTAGTATTCCAGGGGGCGTCGGCACCGGGGAGCTGTTTTTT
>TRBV6-5|TRBD2|TRBJ2-1|-|15
CASRQSGGSYNEQFF
TGTGCCAGCAGACAAAGCGGGGGCTCCTACAATGAGCAGTTCTTC
>TRBV11-1|TRBD1|TRBJ1-2|-|13
CASSVGQGLGYTF
TGTGCCAGCAGCGTGGGACAGGGATTGGGCTACACCTTC
>TRBV4-3|-|TRBJ1-6|once|14
CASSHTGSQSPLHF
TGCGCCAGCAGCCACACAGGGTCGCAATCACCCCTCCACTTT
>TRBV14|TRBD1|TRBJ1-2|-|14
CASSLLQGMDGYTF
TGTGCCAGCAGCCTTCTACAGGGGATGGATGGCTACACCTTC
>TRBV7-2|TRBD1|TRBJ1-2|-|14
CASTLTGGVYGYTF
TGTGCCAGCACCCTGACAGGGGGTGTCTATGGCTACACCTTC
>TRBV5-1|TRBD2|TRBJ2-2|once|14
CASSLSGGAGELFF
TGCGCCAGCAGCCTCAGCGGGGGGGCCGGGGAGCTGTTTTTT
>TRBV24-1|TRBD1|TRBJ2-7|-|16
CATSDAGTGNYYEQYF
TGTGCCACCAGTGACGCCGGGACAGGGAATTACTACGAGCAGTACTTC
>TRBV6-6|TRBD1|TRBJ2-3|-|15
CASSLQGPSTDTQYF
TGTGCCAGCAGTCTACAGGGGCCTAGCACAGATACGCAGTATTTT
>TRBV12-5|TRBD1|TRBJ1-1|-|19
CASGLARLRTGTGVTEAFF
TGTGCTAGTGGTTTGGCCAGGCTAAGGACAGGGACGGGGGTCACTGAAGCTTTCTTT
>TRBV24-1|TRBD1|TRBJ2-1|-|16
CATSVRRQGSYNEQFF
TGTGCCACCAGTGTCAGGAGACAGGGGTCCTACAATGAGCAGTTCTTC
>TRBV13|TRBD2|TRBJ2-5|once|14
CASSLVLAGGAQYF
TGTGCCAGCAGCTTAGTCCTAGCGGGAGGGGCCCAGTACTTC
>TRBV15|TRBD1|TRBJ1-3|-|16
CATSGLGQGAGNTIYF
TGTGCCACCAGCGGCCTGGGACAGGGAGCCGGAAACACCATATATTTT
>TRBV19|TRBD2|TRBJ2-5|-|15
CASSIGSGGGETQYF
TGTGCCAGTAGTATAGGTAGCGGGGGCGGAGAGACCCAGTACTTC
>TRBV28|TRBD1|TRBJ2-7|-|14
CASQFRTGSYEQYF
TGTGCCAGCCAGTTTCGGACAGGCTCCTACGAGCAGTACTTC
>TRBV27|TRBD1|TRBJ1-6|-|19
CASRTGGVHLGDYNSPLHF
TGTGCCAGCCGGACAGGGGGCGTCCACTTAGGAGACTATAATTCACCCCTCCACTTT
>TRBV15|-|TRBJ1-1|-|17
CATSRDPRANLNTEAFF
TGTGCCACCAGCAGAGATCCCAGGGCTAATTTGAACACTGAAGCTTTCTTT